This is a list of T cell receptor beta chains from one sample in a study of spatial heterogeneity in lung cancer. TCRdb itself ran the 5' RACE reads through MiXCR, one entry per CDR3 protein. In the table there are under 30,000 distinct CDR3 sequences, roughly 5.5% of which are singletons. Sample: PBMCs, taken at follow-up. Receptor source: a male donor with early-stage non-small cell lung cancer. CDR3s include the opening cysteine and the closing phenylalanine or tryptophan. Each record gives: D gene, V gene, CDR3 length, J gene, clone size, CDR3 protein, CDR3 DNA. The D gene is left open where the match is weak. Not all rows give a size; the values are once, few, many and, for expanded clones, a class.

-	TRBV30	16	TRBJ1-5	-	CAWGIPVGGSNQPQHF	TGTGCCTGGGGAATCCCCGTAGGGGGTTCCAATCAGCCCCAGCATTTT
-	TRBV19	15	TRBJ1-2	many	CASTPSGGMGYGYTF	TGTGCCAGTACCCCTAGCGGCGGGATGGGCTATGGCTACACCTTC
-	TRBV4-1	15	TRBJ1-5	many	CASSPSGLSNQPQHF	TGCGCCAGCAGTCCCTCCGGCCTTAGCAATCAGCCCCAGCATTTT
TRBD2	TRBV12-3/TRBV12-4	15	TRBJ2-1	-	CASSRTSGRPTGQFF	TGTGCCAGCAGTCGAACTAGCGGGAGGCCCACGGGGCAGTTCTTC
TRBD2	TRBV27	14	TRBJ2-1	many	CATSSLAGGLGQFF	TGTGCCACCTCTTCTCTAGCGGGGGGGCTGGGGCAGTTCTTC
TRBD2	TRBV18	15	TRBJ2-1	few	CASSPSSGAHNEQFF	TGTGCCAGCTCACCCTCTAGCGGGGCGCACAATGAGCAGTTCTTC
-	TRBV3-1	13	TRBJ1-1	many	CASSTGASTEAFF	TGTGCCAGCAGCACCGGAGCGTCAACTGAAGCTTTCTTT
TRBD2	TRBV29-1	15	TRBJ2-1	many	CSLQIGLAGYNEQFF	TGCAGCCTCCAGATCGGACTAGCGGGATACAATGAGCAGTTCTTC
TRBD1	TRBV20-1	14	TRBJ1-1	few	CSARAGGLDTEAFF	TGCAGTGCTAGAGCAGGGGGCCTGGACACTGAAGCTTTCTTT
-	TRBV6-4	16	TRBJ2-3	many	CASSRAAAGPTDTQYF	TGTGCCAGCAGTCGGGCGGCGGCGGGACCCACAGATACGCAGTATTTT
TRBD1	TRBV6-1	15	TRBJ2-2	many	CASTEGTANTGELFF	TGTGCCAGCACCGAAGGGACAGCGAACACCGGGGAGCTGTTTTTT
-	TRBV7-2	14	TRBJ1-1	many	CASSPSQGFPRAFF	TGTGCCAGCAGCCCTTCACAGGGTTTTCCAAGGGCTTTCTTT
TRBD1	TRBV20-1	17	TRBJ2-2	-	CSARDLGTGAHAGELFF	TGCAGTGCTCGGGATCTGGGGACAGGGGCGCACGCCGGGGAGCTGTTTTTT
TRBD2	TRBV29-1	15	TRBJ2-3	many	CSVLGVAGGADTQYF	TGCAGCGTTTTGGGGGTAGCGGGAGGTGCAGATACGCAGTATTTT
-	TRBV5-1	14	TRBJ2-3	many	CASSLAGGTDTQYF	TGCGCCAGCAGCTTGGCCGGGGGCACAGATACGCAGTATTTT
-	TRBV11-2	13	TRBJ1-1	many	CASSLATNTEAFF	TGTGCCAGCAGCTTAGCCACAAACACTGAAGCTTTCTTT
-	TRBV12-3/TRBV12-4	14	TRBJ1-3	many	CASSFGGSGNTIYF	TGTGCCAGCAGTTTCGGGGGTTCTGGAAACACCATATATTTT
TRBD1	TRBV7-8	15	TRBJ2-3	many	CASSLRQGVTDTQYF	TGTGCCAGCAGCTTACGACAGGGGGTCACAGATACGCAGTATTTT
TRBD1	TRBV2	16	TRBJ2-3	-	CASSVPGQGLSDTQYF	TGTGCCAGCAGTGTCCCCGGACAGGGTTTATCAGATACGCAGTATTTT
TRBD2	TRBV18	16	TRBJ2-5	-	CASSPSSGGLGETQYF	TGTGCCAGCTCACCATCTAGCGGGGGATTGGGAGAGACCCAGTACTTC
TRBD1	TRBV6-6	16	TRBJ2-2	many	CASSYGKTGVAGELFF	TGTGCCAGCAGTTACGGAAAGACAGGGGTGGCCGGGGAGCTGTTTTTT
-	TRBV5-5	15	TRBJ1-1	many	CASSLKARGNTEAFF	TGTGCCAGCAGCTTGAAAGCGAGAGGGAACACTGAAGCTTTCTTT
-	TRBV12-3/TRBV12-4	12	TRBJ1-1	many	CASRPGWTEAFF	TGTGCCAGCCGACCAGGATGGACTGAAGCTTTCTTT
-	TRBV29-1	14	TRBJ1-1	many	CSVGGFQVNTEAFF	TGCAGCGTTGGGGGGTTTCAGGTGAACACTGAAGCTTTCTTT
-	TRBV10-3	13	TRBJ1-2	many	CAISEGDGRSYTF	TGTGCCATCAGTGAGGGGGACGGGCGAAGCTACACCTTC
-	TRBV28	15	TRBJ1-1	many	CASSFSHTRVRKAFF	TGTGCCAGCAGTTTTTCGCACACGAGGGTGCGGAAAGCTTTCTTT
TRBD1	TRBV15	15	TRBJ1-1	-	CATSMTGQSNTEAFF	TGTGCCACCAGCATGACGGGACAGTCGAACACTGAAGCTTTCTTT
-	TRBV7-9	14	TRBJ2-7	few	CASSPPGPTYEQYF	TGTGCCAGCAGCCCACCGGGACCAACCTACGAGCAGTACTTC
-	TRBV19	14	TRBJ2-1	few	CASSVGTNYNEQFF	TGTGCCAGTAGTGTTGGGACCAATTACAATGAGCAGTTCTTC
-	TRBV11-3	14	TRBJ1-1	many	CASSLADLRTEAFF	TGTGCCAGCAGCTTGGCAGACCTGAGGACTGAAGCTTTCTTT
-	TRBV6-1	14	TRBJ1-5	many	CASSEYRGNQPQHF	TGTGCCAGCAGTGAGTACAGGGGCAATCAGCCCCAGCATTTT
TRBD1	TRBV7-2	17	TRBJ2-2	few	CASSLVTRGGAAGELFF	TGTGCCAGCAGCTTAGTTACCCGAGGGGGCGCGGCCGGGGAGCTGTTTTTT